This TCR beta chain was documented in a study of cytomegalovirus exposure and HLA in healthy donors. Points from the study as a whole: Many donors carried some public TCRs, although rarity characterized most TCR sequences.

The assay was immunoSEQ multiplex PCR, and TCRdb's table has in-frame clones only and misses some. The table shows 120,000 or so clones, with roughly 86% occurring only once. Comment on this clone: The antigen is not known.

Germline CDR1 MNHEY, CDR2 SMNVEV (reference sequence). The CDR3 contains 15 residues. The trim removed 6 bases at V and 3 bases at J, leaving 9 bases unmatched. Sample: PBMCs. The receptor was derived from a man aged 25 to 45 in good health and CMV-seronegative. The rearrangement joins TRBV27 to TRBJ2-7, with TRBD1 matching 9 bases. In nucleotides, the CDR3 is TGTGCCAGCAGCCATCTTAGGGACAGGGTCTACGAGCAGTACTTC. Protein sequence: CASSHLRDRVYEQYF.